Included here is one TCR beta chain sequence, with context. Its antigen is still unknown. The data were taken from a study of CD8+CD57+ T cells in acquired aplastic anemia. Study-wide results and limits: CD8+ Simpson's diversity in patients was not significantly different from that in controls. Patients shared around 30 CD8+ CDR3 sequences with controls.

Using genomic DNA as the template, TCR beta VDJ and CDR3 profiling was carried out. MiXCR was run by TCRdb on the reads, yielding one entry per CDR3 protein. The sample holds about 62,000 distinct CDR3 sequences, over 45% seen once. The sequence came from a human donor in good health, serving as a control. The sequenced sample was sorted CD4+, CD8+, or CD8+CD57+ T cells (not recorded which) from PBMCs.

This CDR3 reads CSLTGTYNEQFF. The CDR3 region has the DNA TGCAGCTTAACGGGCACCTACAATGAGCAGTTCTTC. The chain has TRBV29-1 and TRBJ2-1; D is unresolved. Looked up from germline, CDR1 is SQVTM and CDR2 is ANQGSEA. This CDR3 is 12 amino acids long. V was clipped by 8 bases and J by 2 bases, with 10 bases between them.